Shown below are 8 T cell receptor beta chains from a single sample sequenced in a study of CD8+ T cells in alopecia areata. RNA extraction and reverse transcription yielded cDNA as sequencing template. Data came from immunoSEQ multiplex PCR; TCRdb stores just in-frame clones and leaves some out. Found here are 150,000 to 180,000 clones, less than 65% of them singletons; the top ten hold just under 20%. Sequences were derived from CD8+ T cells sorted from blood, sampled at week 0. The receptors derive from a human donor with alopecia areata.

The chain employs TRBV28 and TRBJ2-5, with D possibly matching TRBD1 (5 bases). Between the trimmed V and J ends, which lost 6 bases and 0 bases, there was a span of 17 bases. Per germline, CDR1 MDHEN and CDR2 SYDVKM. The CDR3 totals 16 residues. Here the CDR3 DNA reads TGTGCCAGCAGCTCCCGCAGGGTTGGGGACCAAGAGACCCAGTACTTC. It specifies CASSSRRVGDQETQYF.

V and J are TRBV6-5 and TRBJ2-2; D unresolved. Germline CDR1 MNHEY, CDR2 SVGAGI. V lost 4 bases and J lost 6, with 9 bases in between. The CDR3 consists of 13 residues. Here the CDR3 DNA reads TGTGCCAGCAGTTTCTCGGCGCCCGGGGAGCTGTTTTTT. This gives the protein CASSFSAPGELFF.

A word on this clone: The sample contains more than one DNA sequence encoding this CDR3. This sequence joins TRBV11-2 and TRBJ2-7; TRBD1 is a possible D gene (6 bases). Germline values: CDR1 SGHAT, CDR2 FQNNGV. CDR3 size: 14 residues. Trimming shortened V by 1 base and J by 4 bases, and 11 bases separated the two germline ends. Here the CDR3 reads CASSLGQGTYEQYF. The CDR3 region has the DNA TGTGCCAGCAGCTTAGGGCAGGGGACGTACGAGCAGTACTTC.

The chain joins TRBV10-3 to TRBJ2-5; D not resolved. This CDR3 has 12 residues. Germline CDR1 ENHRY, CDR2 SYGVKD. Trimming removed 0 bases at V and 2 bases at J, with 1 base between. The CDR3 DNA reads as TGTGCCATCAGTGAGTCACAAGAGACCCAGTACTTC. Amino acids: CAISESQETQYF.

This sequence joins TRBV9 and TRBJ1-4; D perhaps matches TRBD1 (6 bases). The CDR3 extends over 15 amino acids. Per the germline V gene, CDR1 is SGDLS and CDR2 is YYNGEE. V dropped 3 bases and J dropped 5 bases, with 14 bases sitting between them. The CDR3 protein is CASSATGTGNEKLFF. The DNA of the CDR3 is TGTGCCAGCAGCGCCACAGGGACCGGGAATGAAAAACTGTTTTTT.

The chain carries TRBV6-5 and TRBJ1-2; TRBD1 might be the D (5 bases). Germline loops: CDR1 MNHEY, CDR2 SVGAGI. V lost 10 bases to trimming and J lost 7 bases, with 13 bases between them. This CDR3 contains 11 residues. The CDR3 nucleotides read TGTGCCACCGAGGGACTCGGTGGCTACACCTTC. The encoded protein is CATEGLGGYTF.

The rearrangement joins TRBV6-5 to TRBJ2-7; D gene ambiguous. Trimming took off 4 bases at V and 3 bases at J, with 13 bases between the two ends. The CDR3 consists of 14 residues. The V gene's germline CDR1 is MNHEY and CDR2 SVGAGI. The CDR3 here is CASSLGHKFYEQYF. For the CDR3, the DNA is TGTGCCAGCAGTTTGGGTCACAAGTTCTACGAGCAGTACTTC.

Comments on this clone: Additional DNA sequences in this sample encode the identical CDR3. J is TRBJ2-7 and V is TRBV7-9; D is perhaps TRBD2 (6 bases). Germline CDR1 SEHNR, CDR2 FQNEAQ (reference sequence). V lost 5 bases to trimming and J lost 3 bases, with 8 bases between them. This CDR3 is built from 12 residues. CDR3 residues: CASSPGSYEQYF. In DNA form, the CDR3 reads TGTGCCAGCAGCCCCGGGAGCTACGAGCAGTACTTC.